This TCR beta chain was captured in a study of metastatic and nonmetastatic thyroid tumors. Study-level information: Repertoire comparison spanned blood and tumor or nodule tissue of malignant and benign thyroid patients. Study results and caveats: Malignant thyroid tumors reportedly had TCR beta diversity that was significantly higher than in benign nodules, in blood and tumor.

In regard to this clone: What it binds is unknown.

Each patient went into thyroid surgery without having received any treatment. TCRdb used MiXCR to call clones anew from the PCR reads. The sample yields about 20,000 clones, 25% to 30% seen once. The clonotype originates from a male donor with papillary thyroid cancer or a benign thyroid nodule (not recorded which). Some clones in this sample may be carry-over from other donors' samples. The sequenced sample consisted of tumor tissue.

In DNA form, the CDR3 reads TGTGCCTGGAGTGTACTGGGGAATCAGCCCCAGCATTTT. This encodes CAWSVLGNQPQHF. The J gene is TRBJ1-5, the V gene TRBV30, with no clear D. The CDR3 spans 13 residues. Trimming took 0 bases from V and 4 from J, leaving 7 bases between them. Germline CDR1 is GTSNPN and CDR2 is SVGIG (reference sequence).